Listed below are T cell receptor beta chains from one sample, sequenced in a study of blood T cell repertoires in COVID-19. Generated by immunoSEQ multiplex PCR, the TCRdb table keeps only in-frame clones and is missing some. The table lists 450,000 to 500,000 clones, 87% of them singletons. The sequenced material came from PBMCs or T cells enriched from blood (not recorded which). The receptors were gathered from a woman aged 18-35 years who had recovered from COVID-19. CDR3s include the opening cysteine and the closing phenylalanine or tryptophan. Fields, in order: D gene, V gene, J gene, CDR3 protein. A D gene is named only where the DNA matches it firmly.

D: NA
V: TRBV4-2
J: TRBJ1-2
CDR3: CASSQDFTSPGNGYTF

D: TRBD1
V: TRBV7-2
J: TRBJ2-1
CDR3: CASSFNRGSYNEQFF

D: TRBD1
V: TRBV13
J: TRBJ2-7
CDR3: CASSSYWTGHEQYF

D: TRBD1
V: TRBV6-1
J: TRBJ2-7
CDR3: CASTEGTGGNSYEQYF

D: TRBD1
V: TRBV29-1
J: TRBJ2-2
CDR3: CSAEGDRDTGELFF

D: NA
V: TRBV2
J: TRBJ2-3
CDR3: CAARGGSTDTQYF

D: NA
V: TRBV29-1
J: TRBJ2-2
CDR3: CSVFKNTGELFF

D: TRBD1
V: TRBV29-1
J: TRBJ1-4
CDR3: CSVEAGTGATNEKLFF

D: NA
V: TRBV25-1
J: TRBJ1-2
CDR3: CASSESISGLHGYTF

D: TRBD1
V: TRBV5-1
J: TRBJ1-3
CDR3: CASSTGQGNTIYF

D: NA
V: TRBV5-1
J: TRBJ2-1
CDR3: CASSSLGVQGNEQFF

D: NA
V: TRBV29-1
J: TRBJ1-2
CDR3: CSVDILDGYTF

D: NA
V: TRBV28
J: TRBJ2-3
CDR3: CASRPGGPYTDTQYF

D: TRBD1
V: TRBV10-2
J: TRBJ1-1
CDR3: CASSESRQGVNTEAFF

D: NA
V: TRBV5-1
J: TRBJ1-2
CDR3: CASSLAEGASKGYTF

D: TRBD1
V: TRBV7-6
J: TRBJ1-2
CDR3: CASSLIGTGAGVNYGYTF

D: NA
V: TRBV2
J: TRBJ1-2
CDR3: CASTAGNYGYTF

D: TRBD1
V: TRBV30
J: TRBJ1-1
CDR3: CAWSRGRGEAFF

D: NA
V: TRBV24-1
J: TRBJ2-3
CDR3: CATSDSQGPFGTDTQYF

D: TRBD1
V: TRBV2
J: TRBJ1-2
CDR3: CASSRQTGHPDYGYTF

D: TRBD1
V: TRBV5-1
J: TRBJ2-3
CDR3: CASSTTGGGDTQYF

D: NA
V: TRBV28
J: TRBJ1-1
CDR3: CASSALQGYTAFF

D: NA
V: TRBV12-3/TRBV12-4
J: TRBJ2-7
CDR3: CASSLKGSQGQYF

D: TRBD1
V: TRBV7-9
J: TRBJ1-3
CDR3: CASSSSGGTGPGNTIYF

D: NA
V: TRBV6-5
J: TRBJ1-6
CDR3: CASSPRDLNSPLHF

D: TRBD1
V: TRBV27
J: TRBJ2-3
CDR3: CASSRARSGTGTHTQYF

D: TRBD1
V: TRBV5-1
J: TRBJ1-3
CDR3: CASSLAGTGTSSGNTIYF

D: TRBD1
V: TRBV18
J: TRBJ1-2
CDR3: CASSPPGTDLLYGYTF

D: NA
V: TRBV5-1
J: TRBJ1-1
CDR3: CASSFEGRNTEAFF

D: TRBD1
V: TRBV6-5
J: TRBJ1-5
CDR3: CASSSGGHSNQPQHF

D: NA
V: TRBV6-5
J: TRBJ2-5
CDR3: CASSLETQYF

D: NA
V: TRBV5-1
J: TRBJ2-3
CDR3: CASSLVGGSTDTQYF

D: TRBD2
V: TRBV3-1/TRBV3-2
J: TRBJ2-1
CDR3: CASSPGLATNNEQFF

D: TRBD1
V: TRBV7-9
J: TRBJ1-5
CDR3: CASSLDRGSNQPQHF

D: TRBD1
V: TRBV30
J: TRBJ1-5
CDR3: CAWSRRTGTNQPQHF

D: NA
V: TRBV2
J: TRBJ2-3
CDR3: CASSEGGGTSRYF

D: NA
V: TRBV3-1/TRBV3-2
J: TRBJ2-1
CDR3: CASSQDPEDEQFF

D: TRBD1
V: TRBV28
J: TRBJ2-7
CDR3: CASSLFRGRNEQYF

D: NA
V: TRBV19
J: TRBJ1-2
CDR3: CASTYGGLWQAGGYTF

D: TRBD2
V: TRBV5-4
J: TRBJ2-2
CDR3: CASSSWNSGGAGGELFF

D: NA
V: TRBV4-1
J: TRBJ1-5
CDR3: CASSQFWAISNQPQHF

D: TRBD1
V: TRBV18
J: TRBJ1-2
CDR3: CASSPTGANYGYTF

D: NA
V: TRBV5-1
J: TRBJ1-6
CDR3: CASSLDGSPGSPLHF

D: NA
V: TRBV7-9
J: TRBJ1-2
CDR3: CASSARIQGTNYGYTF

D: TRBD1
V: TRBV19
J: TRBJ1-2
CDR3: CASSGGTVKDGYTF

D: NA
V: TRBV28
J: TRBJ2-1
CDR3: CATGFLSDEQFF

D: NA
V: TRBV19
J: TRBJ1-4
CDR3: CAVEGRGKLFF

D: NA
V: TRBV7-2
J: TRBJ2-2
CDR3: CASSLQGMNTGELFF

D: NA
V: TRBV2
J: TRBJ2-5
CDR3: CASSAGRQEDQYF

D: TRBD1
V: TRBV6-6
J: TRBJ1-5
CDR3: CASSGGRGRAQPQHF

D: TRBD1
V: TRBV11-3
J: TRBJ1-1
CDR3: CASSSGQGPEAFF

D: NA
V: TRBV12-3/TRBV12-4
J: TRBJ2-5
CDR3: CASSLSLQETQYF